This TCR beta chain was documented in a study of blood T cell repertoires in COVID-19. Recruits, aged about 18 to 89 years, lived in 24 US areas. Self-reported history from a screening survey and questionnaire set each donor's cohort. TCRdb's table, derived via immunoSEQ multiplex PCR, lists solely in-frame clones and lacks some. In the table there are 250,000 or so clones, 85% to 90% of which are singletons. Trimming removed 0 bases from V and 2 bases from J; junction bases left unmatched: 5. The CDR3 is made up of 16 amino acids. Germline assignment: CDR1 MRHNA and CDR2 SNTAGT. The source of this sequence is a middle-aged man who had been exposed to COVID-19. The chain has TRBV6-4 and TRBJ2-7, with 9 positions matching TRBD2. Material for sequencing was PBMCs or T cells enriched from blood (not recorded which). CDR3 bases: TGTGCCAGCAGTGACTCCCGGGGACTAGCTACCTACGAGCAGTACGTC. It translates to CASSDSRGLATYEQYV.